The 8 T cell receptor beta chains given below trace back to one sample, sequenced in a study of monozygotic twins with inflammatory bowel disease. TCRdb reprocessed the 5' RACE reads, with one entry per CDR3 protein and no DNA. The specimen's table records fewer than 350,000 distinct CDR3 sequences. Material for sequencing was blood. The receptors were sampled from a human donor with ulcerative colitis or Crohn's disease, or a healthy co-twin of an affected twin (not recorded which).

The chain is built from TRBV14 and TRBJ2-2; TCRdb indicates TRBD1, and absent DNA this call remains unverified. The CDR3 runs 15 residues. The germline V gene has CDR1 SGHDN and CDR2 FVKESK. This chain's CDR3 is CASSHWPGRAGELFF. The full variable domain, rest sourced from reference TRBV14 and TRBJ2-2, is EAGVTQFPSHSVIEKGQTVTLRCDPISGHDNLYWYRRVMGKEIKFLLHFVKESKQDESGMPNNRFLAERTGGTYSTLKVQPAELEDSGVYFCASSHWPGRAGELFFGEGSRLTVL.

V is TRBV2 and J is TRBJ2-7. The CDR3 length is 12 residues. Germline assignment: CDR1 SNHLY and CDR2 FYNNEI. This CDR3 is CATRRAAYEQYF.

The V call is TRBV5-1, the J call TRBJ1-1; TCRdb indicates TRBD1, and absent DNA this call remains unverified. This CDR3 region has 16 residues. Per germline, CDR1 SGHRS and CDR2 YFSETQ. The CDR3: CASSRDRGRGNTEAFF.

The rearrangement links TRBV7-9 to TRBJ2-7; the D call from TCRdb, TRBD1, cannot be confirmed without DNA. Germline V lookup: CDR1 SEHNR, CDR2 FQNEAQ (reference sequence). This CDR3 region has 13 residues. CDR3 region: CAGGWAGPYEQYF.

This chain links TRBV29-1 with TRBJ2-7; TCRdb gives TRBD1 as the D gene, but with no DNA this cannot be confirmed. The germline V gene has CDR1 SQVTM and CDR2 ANQGSEA. CDR3 size: 13 residues. CDR3 loop: CSVDWAGEDEQYF.

The chain couples TRBV6-2 or TRBV6-3 to TRBJ2-3; TCRdb's D call of TRBD2 is untestable without DNA. Germline V lookup: CDR1 MNHEY, CDR2 SVGEGT. The CDR3 extends over 15 amino acids. The chain's CDR3 is CASSFTRASVDTQYF.

This chain joins TRBV30 and TRBJ1-6. Germline V gene data show CDR1 as GTSNPN and CDR2 as SVGIG (reference sequence). This CDR3 has 12 amino acids. The CDR3 sequence is CAWDLGNSPLHF.

The V and J genes are TRBV15 and TRBJ2-3. Germline V gene lookup returns CDR1 LNHNV and CDR2 YYDKDF (reference sequence). The CDR3 covers 17 residues. CDR3 amino acids: CATSRISGTSSTDTQYF.